These 20 T cell receptor beta chains were sequenced from one sample in a study of shared clonotypes between healthy human individuals. TCRdb's table, derived via immunoSEQ multiplex PCR, lists solely in-frame clones and lacks some. This repertoire shows roughly 1,600,000 clones, approximately 98.5% found once; its top ten account for approximately 0.38%. Sequencing used naive CD4+ T cells sorted from blood. Stated subset: CD45RA+ positively selected. These receptors were obtained from a man aged 30 to 45 in good health.

This clone showed up just once. V gene TRBV7-8 combines with J gene TRBJ1-4; D is unresolved. The CDR3 has 14 amino acids. Trimming stripped 5 bases from V and 2 bases from J, with 9 bases between. Germline V gives CDR1 SGHVS, CDR2 FQNEAQ. This CDR3 is CASSPEVTNEKLFF. The CDR3 bases are TGTGCCAGCAGCCCGGAGGTCACTAATGAAAAACTGTTTTTT. The whole variable domain, remainder taken from reference TRBV7-8 and TRBJ1-4, is GAGVSQSPRYKVAKRGQDVALRCDPISGHVSLFWYQQALGQGPEFLTYFQNEAQLDKSGLPSDRFFAERPEGSVSTLKIQRTQQEDSAVYLCASSPEVTNEKLFFGSGTQLSVL.

This chain uses TRBV7-2 with TRBJ1-2, with D unclear. Germline V CDR1 and CDR2: SGHTA, FQGNSA. This CDR3 is built from 16 residues. Trimming pared 3 bases from V and 0 bases from J, leaving 14 bases between. CDR3 sequence reads: CASSLLDSASNYGYTF. CDR3 DNA: TGTGCCAGCAGCTTGCTCGACTCTGCTTCTAACTATGGCTACACCTTC.

The genes are TRBV28 and TRBJ1-5; D remains unclear. Germline CDR1 reads MDHEN; CDR2 reads SYDVKM. CDR3 length: 13 amino acids. V lost 3 bases to trimming and J lost 3 bases, with 6 bases between them. CDR3 nucleotide sequence: TGTGCCAGCAGTTTGGTGGCCAATCAGCCCCAGCATTTT. As protein: CASSLVANQPQHF.

The genes are TRBV5-4 and TRBJ2-1, with TRBD2 identical over 9 bases. CDR1 SGHNT and CDR2 YYREEE come from the germline V gene (reference sequence). There are 15 residues in the CDR3. V trimming: 4 bases; J trimming: 7 bases; junction bases outside the gene matches: 9. For the CDR3, the DNA is TGTGCCAGCAGCCAACCGGGACTAGCCGAAAATGAGCAGTTCTTC. It is translated as CASSQPGLAENEQFF.

V and J are TRBV18 and TRBJ2-7; D uncertain. The germline V and J ends were trimmed by 3 bases and 6 bases, with 12 bases remaining between them. The CDR3 totals 13 residues. The germline V gene has CDR1 KGHSH and CDR2 LQKENI. The CDR3 sequence: CASSPPSLLEQYF. DNA for the CDR3: TGTGCCAGCTCACCCCCCTCTCTCCTCGAGCAGTACTTC.

CDR3 sequence: CASSVEGRGYNEQFF. CDR3 DNA: TGTGCCAGCAGCGTAGAAGGGAGAGGATACAATGAGCAGTTCTTC. The chain couples TRBV9 to TRBJ2-1; maybe TRBD2 (5 bases). Germline V lookup: CDR1 SGDLS, CDR2 YYNGEE. CDR3 size: 15 residues. V lost 0 bases and J lost 4, with 11 bases in between.

The chain joins TRBV6-1 to TRBJ1-2; D remains unclear. The CDR3 length is 15 residues. Between the trimmed V and J ends, which lost 7 bases and 2 bases, there was a span of 17 bases. Germline CDR1 and CDR2: MNHNS and SASEGT. The CDR3 nucleotides are TGTGCCAGCAATCCGTTCGCGCGGGAGAACTATGGCTACACCTTC. Amino acid sequence: CASNPFARENYGYTF.

This chain joins TRBV10-2 and TRBJ2-7; 8 nucleotides line up with TRBD1. The germline V gene encodes CDR1 WSHSY and CDR2 SAAADI. The CDR3 length is 17 residues. After removal of 7 bases from V and 0 bases from J, the junction contained 14 bases not matched to a gene. CDR3 bases: TGCGCCAGCACGCTCCGACAGGGGAAAAGCGACTCCTACGAGCAGTACTTC. This translates into CASTLRQGKSDSYEQYF.

In this sample, this clone turned up once. The sample contains more than one DNA sequence encoding this CDR3. The genes are TRBV28 and TRBJ2-2; D uncertain. The CDR3 is made up of 13 amino acids. Germline CDR1 is MDHEN and CDR2 is SYDVKM. V was cut by 1 base and J by 4 bases, with 4 bases left in between. CDR3 in amino acids: CASSLSGTGELFF. The CDR3 nucleotides read TGTGCCAGCAGTTTATCGGGCACCGGGGAGCTGTTTTTT.

The rearrangement joins TRBV14 to TRBJ2-1; D might be TRBD2 (6 bases). The V gene lost 6 bases and the J gene lost 9 bases, with 18 bases spanning the gap. Germline V gene sequence: CDR1 SGHDN, CDR2 FVKESK. The CDR3 has 14 residues. Written as DNA, the CDR3 is TGTGCCAGCAGGCCGGGAGTAGGTTGGGGTGAGCAGTTCTTC. Translation: CASRPGVGWGEQFF.

V gene TRBV7-8 combines with J gene TRBJ2-6; D is perhaps TRBD1 (6 bases). This CDR3 region has 17 residues. V was trimmed by 6 bases and J by 0 bases, leaving 15 bases between them. In germline, CDR1 is SGHVS, CDR2 FQNEAQ. In DNA, the CDR3 is TGTGCCAGCAGGGAGAGGGACACCGGCTCTGGGGCCAACGTCCTGACTTTC. Amino acid sequence: CASRERDTGSGANVLTF.

The CDR3 is CASRTTGGRDQPQHF. In nucleotides, the CDR3 is TGTGCCAGCAGAACGACAGGGGGAAGGGATCAGCCCCAGCATTTT. The chain recombines TRBV28 with TRBJ1-5; 9 nucleotides agree with TRBD1. The CDR3 is made up of 15 amino acids. The J segment lost 5 bases and the V segment lost 6 bases, leaving 8 bases of the junction unmatched. From germline, CDR1 is MDHEN and CDR2 SYDVKM.

The CDR3 protein is CASSLAPIGGETQYF. The CDR3, as DNA: TGTGCCAGCAGCTTAGCGCCCATCGGGGGAGAGACCCAGTACTTC. The V and J genes are TRBV7-9 and TRBJ2-5, with D possibly being TRBD2 (6 bases). Deletions cut 0 bases from V and 4 bases from J, with 12 bases between. The CDR3 totals 15 residues. Germline V gives CDR1 SEHNR, CDR2 FQNEAQ (reference sequence).

About this clone: Other DNA variants within this sample encode the same CDR3. The chain carries TRBV5-1 and TRBJ2-1; TRBD2 matches at 11 bases. Trimming at V came to 4 bases and at J to 1 base, leaving 4 bases not matched to a gene. This CDR3 has 16 residues. Germline V CDR1 and CDR2: SGHRS, YFSETQ. The CDR3 DNA reads as TGCGCCAGCAGCCTGGGACTAGCGGATTCCTACAATGAGCAGTTCTTC. Translation gives CASSLGLADSYNEQFF.

This clone was detected once. The chain uses TRBV7-3 and TRBJ2-5; D gene uncertain. Germline CDR1 and CDR2: SGHTA and FQGTGA. Trimming stripped 6 bases from V and 0 bases from J, with 11 bases between. This CDR3 comprises 14 residues. The CDR3, as DNA: TGTGCCAGCAGTCCCTGGCACAACCAAGAGACCCAGTACTTC. As protein: CASSPWHNQETQYF. Together with reference TRBV7-3 and TRBJ2-5, the CDR3 gives the full variable domain: GAGVSQTPSNKVTEKGKYVELRCDPISGHTALYWYRQSLGQGPEFLIYFQGTGAADDSGLPNDRFFAVRPEGSVSTLKIQRTERGDSAVYLCASSPWHNQETQYFGPGTRLLVL.

This clone was found once. The chain carries TRBV11-2 and TRBJ2-7; 7 nucleotides line up with TRBD2. The V gene's germline CDR1 is SGHAT and CDR2 FQNNGV. The CDR3 is 14 residues long. V shed 4 bases, J shed 4 bases, and the junction held 7 bases outside the gene matches. CDR3 DNA: TGTGCCAGCAGCTCTCAGCGGGACGGGTACGAGCAGTACTTC. It codes for CASSSQRDGYEQYF.

The chain combines TRBV7-9 with TRBJ2-3, with 9 positions matching TRBD1. CDR3 length: 16 residues. Germline CDR1 and CDR2: SEHNR and FQNEAQ (reference sequence). The V gene end was trimmed by 5 bases and the J gene end by 0 bases; junction bases not matched to a gene: 6. This CDR3 is CASSTTGGASTDTQYF. The CDR3 nucleotides are TGTGCCAGCAGCACGACAGGGGGGGCTAGCACAGATACGCAGTATTTT.

V is TRBV2 and J is TRBJ1-1, with D possibly being TRBD1 (6 bases). V was trimmed by 11 bases and J by 4 bases, leaving 17 bases between them. Germline CDR1 SNHLY, CDR2 FYNNEI. CDR3 length equals 13 residues. CDR3 in DNA: TGTGCCCACAACCAGGGGAAAGGCACTGAAGCTTTCTTT. Protein product: CAHNQGKGTEAFF.

This chain connects TRBV13 to TRBJ2-5; D unclear. The CDR3 length is 11 residues. The germline V gene has CDR1 PRHDT and CDR2 FYEKMQ (reference sequence). V gave up 5 bases and J gave up 5 bases, with 6 bases separating them. CDR3 amino acids: CASSIGETQYF. For the CDR3, the DNA is TGTGCCAGCAGCATCGGGGAGACCCAGTACTTC.

The CDR3: CASSWGVVTYEQYF. Here the CDR3 DNA reads TGTGCCAGCAGCTGGGGGGTGGTGACCTACGAGCAGTACTTC. This rearrangement joins TRBV11-2 to TRBJ2-7; maybe TRBD2 (6 bases). From germline, CDR1 is SGHAT and CDR2 FQNNGV. The CDR3 sequence is 14 residues long. Trimming took off 4 bases at V and 2 bases at J, with 12 bases between the two ends.